This T cell receptor beta chain was sequenced in a study of blood T cell repertoires in COVID-19. The wider study: The United States, Italy and Spain supplied acute and convalescent COVID-19 samples.

TCRdb's table, derived via immunoSEQ multiplex PCR, lists solely in-frame clones and lacks some. The sample shows hundreds of thousands of clones, 87% of them seen only once. Germline assignment: CDR1 SNHLY and CDR2 FYNNEI. The ends lost 5 bases at V and 4 bases at J; junction bases unmatched: 5. The CDR3 is 16 amino acids. V gene TRBV2 combines with J gene TRBJ2-5; 15 bases match TRBD2. The sequence was collected from a woman aged 45-59 years with COVID-19, enrolled during active disease. Material: peripheral blood. The CDR3 DNA reads as TGTGCCAGCAGTCCGGGACTAGCGGGAGGTTCAGAGACCCAGTACTTC. This codes for CASSPGLAGGSETQYF.